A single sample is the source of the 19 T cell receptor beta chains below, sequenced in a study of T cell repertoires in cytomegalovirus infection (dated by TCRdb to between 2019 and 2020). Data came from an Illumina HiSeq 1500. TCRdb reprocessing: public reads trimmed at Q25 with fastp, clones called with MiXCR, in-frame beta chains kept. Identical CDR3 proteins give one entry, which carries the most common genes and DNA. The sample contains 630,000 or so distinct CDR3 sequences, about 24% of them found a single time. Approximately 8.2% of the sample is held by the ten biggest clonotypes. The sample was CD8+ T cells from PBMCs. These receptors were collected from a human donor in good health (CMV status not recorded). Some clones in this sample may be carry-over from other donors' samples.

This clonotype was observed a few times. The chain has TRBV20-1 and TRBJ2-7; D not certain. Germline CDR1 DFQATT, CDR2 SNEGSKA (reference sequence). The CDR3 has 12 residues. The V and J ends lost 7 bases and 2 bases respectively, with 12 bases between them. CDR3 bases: TGCAGTGTTGGAATAGCAGCCTACGAGCAGTACTTC. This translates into CSVGIAAYEQYF.

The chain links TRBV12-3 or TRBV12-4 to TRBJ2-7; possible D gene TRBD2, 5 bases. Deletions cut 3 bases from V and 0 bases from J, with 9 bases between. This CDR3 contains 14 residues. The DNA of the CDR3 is TGTGCCAGCAGTTTGAAAGGGAGCTCCTACGAGCAGTACTTC. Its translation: CASSLKGSSYEQYF.

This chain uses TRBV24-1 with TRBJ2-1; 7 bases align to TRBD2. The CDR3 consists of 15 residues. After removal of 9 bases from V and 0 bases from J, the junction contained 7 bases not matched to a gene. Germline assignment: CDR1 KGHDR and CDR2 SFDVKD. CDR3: CATGASGSSYNEQFF. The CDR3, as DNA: TGTGCCACCGGGGCTAGCGGAAGCTCCTACAATGAGCAGTTCTTC.

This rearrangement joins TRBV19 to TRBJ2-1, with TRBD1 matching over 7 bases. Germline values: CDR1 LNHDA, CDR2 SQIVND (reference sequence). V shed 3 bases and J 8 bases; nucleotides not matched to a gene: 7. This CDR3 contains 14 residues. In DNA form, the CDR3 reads TGTGCCAGTAGTATCAGCAGGGGGACATATGAGCAGTTCTTC. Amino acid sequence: CASSISRGTYEQFF.

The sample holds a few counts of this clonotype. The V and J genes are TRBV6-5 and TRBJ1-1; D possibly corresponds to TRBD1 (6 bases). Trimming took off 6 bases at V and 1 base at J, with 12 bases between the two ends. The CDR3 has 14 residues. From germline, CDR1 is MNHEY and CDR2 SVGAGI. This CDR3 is CASRHRVSNTEAFF. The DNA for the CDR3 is TGTGCCAGCAGGCACAGGGTATCGAACACTGAAGCTTTCTTT.

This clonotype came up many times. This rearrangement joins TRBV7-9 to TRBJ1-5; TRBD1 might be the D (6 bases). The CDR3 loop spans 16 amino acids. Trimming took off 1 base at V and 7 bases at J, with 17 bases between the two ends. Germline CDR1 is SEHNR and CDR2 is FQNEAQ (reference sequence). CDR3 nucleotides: TGTGCCAGCAGCTTAGGTGGGGGCCCTTATGGCCAGCCCCAGCATTTT. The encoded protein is CASSLGGGPYGQPQHF.

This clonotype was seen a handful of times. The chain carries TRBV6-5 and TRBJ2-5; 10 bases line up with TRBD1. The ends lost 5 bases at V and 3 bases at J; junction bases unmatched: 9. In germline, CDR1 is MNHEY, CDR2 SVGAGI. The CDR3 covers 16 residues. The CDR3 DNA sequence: TGTGCCAGCAGTACCCTCTACGGGACAGGGGAAGAGACCCAGTACTTC. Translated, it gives CASSTLYGTGEETQYF.

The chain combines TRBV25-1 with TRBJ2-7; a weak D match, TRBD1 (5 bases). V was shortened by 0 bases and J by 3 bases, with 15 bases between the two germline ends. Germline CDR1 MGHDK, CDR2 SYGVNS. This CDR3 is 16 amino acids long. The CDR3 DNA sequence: TGTGCCAGCAGTGAATACTTTGGGGCGGACCGCTACGAGCAGTACTTC. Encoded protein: CASSEYFGADRYEQYF.

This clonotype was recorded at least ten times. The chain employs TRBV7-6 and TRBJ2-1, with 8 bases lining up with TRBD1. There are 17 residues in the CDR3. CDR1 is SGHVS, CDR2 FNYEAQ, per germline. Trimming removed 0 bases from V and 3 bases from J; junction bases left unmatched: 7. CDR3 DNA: TGTGCCAGCAGCTTAGCGAACAGGGGGGTCGTCTACAATGAGCAGTTCTTC. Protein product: CASSLANRGVVYNEQFF. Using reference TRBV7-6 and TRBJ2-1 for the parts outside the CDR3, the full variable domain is GAGVSQSPRYKVTKRGQDVALRCDPISGHVSLYWYRQALGQGPEFLTYFNYEAQQDKSGLPNDRFSAERPEGSISTLTIQRTEQRDSAMYRCASSLANRGVVYNEQFFGPGTRLTVL.

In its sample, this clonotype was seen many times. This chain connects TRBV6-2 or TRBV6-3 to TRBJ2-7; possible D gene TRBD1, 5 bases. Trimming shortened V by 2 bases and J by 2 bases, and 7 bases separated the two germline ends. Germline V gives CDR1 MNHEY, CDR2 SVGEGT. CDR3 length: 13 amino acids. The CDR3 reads CASSYQGTYEQYV. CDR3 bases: TGTGCCAGCAGTTACCAGGGAACCTACGAGCAGTACGTC.

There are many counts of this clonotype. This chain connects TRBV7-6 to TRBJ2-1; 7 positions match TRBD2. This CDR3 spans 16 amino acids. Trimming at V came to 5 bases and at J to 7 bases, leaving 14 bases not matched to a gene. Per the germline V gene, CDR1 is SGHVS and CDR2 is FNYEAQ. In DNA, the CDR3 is TGTGCCAGCAGCCTTCTATGGGAGCGGGGTCGGAATGAGCAGTTCTTC. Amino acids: CASSLLWERGRNEQFF.

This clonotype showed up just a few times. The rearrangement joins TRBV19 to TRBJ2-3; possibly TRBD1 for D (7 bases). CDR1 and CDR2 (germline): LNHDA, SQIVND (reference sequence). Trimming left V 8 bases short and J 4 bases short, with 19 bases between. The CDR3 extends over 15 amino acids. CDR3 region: CASQRTSRGSDTQYF. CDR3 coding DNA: TGTGCCAGTCAGCGAACTAGCAGGGGGTCAGATACGCAGTATTTT.

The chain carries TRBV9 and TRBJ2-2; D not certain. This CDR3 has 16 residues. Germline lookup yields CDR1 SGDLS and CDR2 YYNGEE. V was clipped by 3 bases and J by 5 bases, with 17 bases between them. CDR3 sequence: CASSGTRPFRTGELFF. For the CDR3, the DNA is TGTGCCAGCAGCGGCACACGGCCCTTTCGTACCGGGGAGCTGTTTTTT.

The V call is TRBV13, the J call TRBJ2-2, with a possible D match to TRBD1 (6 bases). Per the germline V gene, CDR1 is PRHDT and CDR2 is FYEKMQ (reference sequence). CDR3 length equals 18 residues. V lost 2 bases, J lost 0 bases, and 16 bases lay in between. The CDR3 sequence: CASSLQTGPRSNTGELFF. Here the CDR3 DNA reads TGTGCCAGCAGCTTACAGACAGGCCCTAGATCGAACACCGGGGAGCTGTTTTTT.

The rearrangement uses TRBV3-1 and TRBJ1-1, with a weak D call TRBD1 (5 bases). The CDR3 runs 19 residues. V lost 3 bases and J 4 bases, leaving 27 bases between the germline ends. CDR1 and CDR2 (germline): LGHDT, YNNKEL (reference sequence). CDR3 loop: CASSQLYGGVTSGGTEAFF. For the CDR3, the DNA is TGTGCCAGCAGCCAGCTATATGGCGGGGTAACGAGCGGGGGCACTGAAGCTTTCTTT.

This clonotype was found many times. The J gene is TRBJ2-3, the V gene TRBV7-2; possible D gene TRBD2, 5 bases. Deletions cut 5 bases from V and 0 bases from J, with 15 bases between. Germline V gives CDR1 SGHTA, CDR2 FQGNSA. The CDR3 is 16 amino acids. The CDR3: CASSRRYGESTDTQYF. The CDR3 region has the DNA TGTGCCAGCAGCCGACGTTACGGGGAGAGCACAGATACGCAGTATTTT.

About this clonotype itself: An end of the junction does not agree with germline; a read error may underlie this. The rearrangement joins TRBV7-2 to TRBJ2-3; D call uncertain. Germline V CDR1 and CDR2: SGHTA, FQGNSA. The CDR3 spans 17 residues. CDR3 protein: CVSSPRLGIRSTDTQYF. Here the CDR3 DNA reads TGTGTCAGCAGCCCCCGCCTGGGAATCAGAAGCACAGATACGCAGTATTTT.

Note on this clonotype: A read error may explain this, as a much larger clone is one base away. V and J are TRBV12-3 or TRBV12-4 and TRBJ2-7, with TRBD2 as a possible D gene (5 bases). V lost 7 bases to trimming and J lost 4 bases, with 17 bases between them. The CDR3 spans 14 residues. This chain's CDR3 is CASTQVGVGYEQYF. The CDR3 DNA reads TGTGCCAGCACCCAAGTCGGGGTCGGGTACGAGCAGTACTTC.

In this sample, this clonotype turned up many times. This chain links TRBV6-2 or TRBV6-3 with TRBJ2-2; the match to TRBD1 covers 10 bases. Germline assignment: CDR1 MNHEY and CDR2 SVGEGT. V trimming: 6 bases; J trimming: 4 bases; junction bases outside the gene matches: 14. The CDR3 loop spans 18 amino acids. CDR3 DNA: TGTGCCAGCAGCCAAGATCCCTACGGACAGGGGGTCACCGGGGAGCTGTTTTTT. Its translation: CASSQDPYGQGVTGELFF.